This T cell receptor (beta chain) was sequenced for a study of beta chain features in type 1 diabetes. Study-level background: Patients and healthy donors were similar in age, gender and cell yields.

Expressed TCRB transcripts got sequenced, as all isolated RNA was reverse transcribed. Sequencing used immunoSEQ multiplex PCR; TCRdb keeps in-frame clones, though not all of them. Among over 700,000 clones listed, roughly a sixth were seen once. This clone was counted between two and nine times. Antigen: not known. Trimming left V 7 bases short and J 4 bases short, with 16 bases between. CDR1 and CDR2 from the germline V gene are SQVTM and ANQGSEA. The CDR3 spans 14 residues. Regarding the study as a whole: Whether TCRB rearrangement is influenced by HLA type was left unresolved in this analysis. The study notes PCR might favor shorter templates equally in patients and controls. Comparison showed that naive, central memory and Treg TCRB repertoires appeared more similar among patients than among healthy donors.

Sequences were obtained from naive CD4+ T cells from blood. The origin of this receptor is a woman aged 18 to 35 in good health. The chain uses TRBV29-1 and TRBJ2-2, with a weak D call TRBD1 (6 bases). The CDR3 DNA reads as TGCAGCGCGCGCGGTTCAGGGGCCACCGGGGAGCTGTTTTTT. Translated: CSARGSGATGELFF.